Shown below are 20 T cell receptor beta chains from a single sample sequenced in a study of cytomegalovirus exposure and HLA in healthy donors. Clones were read by immunoSEQ multiplex PCR, and TCRdb kept only the in-frame ones, dropping some. The sample lists under 200,000 clones; around 88% were seen once. What was sequenced was PBMCs. Source of these receptors: a young woman in good health and CMV-seronegative.

The chain's CDR3 is CASSQGARRVTQHF. CDR3 DNA: TGTGCCAGCAGTCAGGGGGCCCGCCGGGTCACCCAGCATTTT. The rearrangement links TRBV6-5 to TRBJ1-5, with 8 positions matching TRBD1. The ends lost 5 bases at V and 11 bases at J; junction bases unmatched: 11. The CDR3 contains 14 residues. CDR1 is MNHEY, CDR2 SVGAGI, per germline.

The chain couples TRBV6-5 to TRBJ2-2, with D perhaps TRBD1 (5 bases). Germline-derived CDR1 and CDR2 are MNHEY and SVGAGI. Trimming left V 5 bases short and J 1 base short, with 5 bases between. The CDR3 totals 13 residues. CDR3 protein: CASSTGNTGELFF. The CDR3 coding sequence is TGTGCCAGCAGTACAGGGAACACCGGGGAGCTGTTTTTT.

This chain uses TRBV4-1 with TRBJ2-2; 9 positions match TRBD1. The CDR3 length is 16 residues. Germline V CDR1 and CDR2: MGHRA, YSYEKL. Trimming at V came to 4 bases and at J to 4 bases, leaving 7 bases not matched to a gene. The CDR3, as DNA: TGCGCCAGCAGCCCCCGGGACAGGGAGGGCACCGGGGAGCTGTTTTTT. Translated: CASSPRDREGTGELFF.

V is TRBV10-3 and J is TRBJ1-1; 7 bases fit TRBD1. V was pared by 3 bases and J by 4 bases, with 5 bases of the junction left unmatched. Per germline, CDR1 ENHRY and CDR2 SYGVKD. The CDR3 loop spans 14 amino acids. CDR3 in DNA: TGTGCCATCAGTGATCTGCCAGGGGGCACTGAAGCTTTCTTT. Encoded protein: CAISDLPGGTEAFF.

This clone was seen only once. This chain links TRBV7-8 with TRBJ1-1; 8 nucleotides agree with TRBD1. Per the germline V gene, CDR1 is SGHVS and CDR2 is FQNEAQ. CDR3 length: 17 amino acids. Trimming at V came to 3 bases and at J to 5 bases, leaving 14 bases not matched to a gene. The CDR3 here is CASSFGRRQGARTEAFF. In nucleotides, the CDR3 is TGTGCCAGCAGCTTCGGTCGGCGGCAGGGGGCGCGAACTGAAGCTTTCTTT.

V and J are TRBV4-2 and TRBJ2-5; 8 bases are shared with TRBD2. Germline V lookup: CDR1 LGHNA, CDR2 YNFKEQ. J gave up 2 bases and V 4 bases, and 9 bases lay outside the gene matches. CDR3 length equals 16 residues. This CDR3 reads CASSRNGGGLQETQYF. The CDR3 DNA follows: TGTGCCAGCAGCCGCAACGGCGGGGGGCTTCAAGAGACCCAGTACTTC.

This clone turned up a few times. This chain links TRBV19 with TRBJ1-5; the D gene is possibly TRBD1 (5 bases). Trimming removed 5 bases at V and 5 bases at J, with 7 bases between. Germline lookup yields CDR1 LNHDA and CDR2 SQIVND (reference sequence). The CDR3 length is 12 residues. The chain's CDR3 is CASSDRDQPQHF. Written as DNA, the CDR3 is TGTGCCAGTAGTGACAGAGATCAGCCCCAGCATTTT.

Points on this clone: This specimen includes other DNA sequences encoding the same CDR3. This chain links TRBV27 with TRBJ2-7; TRBD1 matches 11 bases. The ends lost 5 bases at V and 3 bases at J; junction bases unmatched: 3. The CDR3 has 14 residues. Germline CDR1 MNHEY, CDR2 SMNVEV (reference sequence). CDR3 in amino acids: CASSTGTGGYEQYF. The CDR3 nucleotides read TGTGCCAGCAGTACAGGGACAGGGGGCTACGAGCAGTACTTC.

This chain uses TRBV18 with TRBJ2-2, with 7 bases aligning to TRBD2. Germline CDR1 is KGHSH and CDR2 is LQKENI. The CDR3 spans 17 residues. With 2 bases clipped from V and 4 bases from J, the junction kept 10 bases outside the gene matches. The CDR3 is CASSPSSAGESTGELFF. CDR3 nucleotide sequence: TGTGCCAGCTCACCAAGTAGTGCGGGAGAGAGCACCGGGGAGCTGTTTTTT.

The genes are TRBV5-1 and TRBJ1-2; 7 bases agree with TRBD1. In germline, CDR1 is SGHRS, CDR2 YFSETQ. The junction had 9 bases not matched to a gene; V was cut back by 4 bases and J by 6 bases. The CDR3 consists of 14 residues. The CDR3 sequence is CASSRGTAINGYTF. CDR3 bases: TGCGCCAGCAGCCGTGGGACAGCTATTAATGGCTACACCTTC.

This chain links TRBV4-3 with TRBJ2-3; the match to TRBD2 covers 9 bases. Germline V gives CDR1 LGHNA, CDR2 YSLEER. The V segment lost 3 bases and the J segment 4 bases; nucleotides outside the gene matches: 11. The CDR3 spans 17 residues. The CDR3 protein is CASSQFLAGVGADTQYF. The DNA for the CDR3 is TGCGCCAGCAGCCAGTTCTTAGCGGGAGTAGGGGCAGATACGCAGTATTTT.

The chain recombines TRBV10-2 with TRBJ2-1; 8 bases align to TRBD2. V gave up 4 bases and J gave up 7 bases; unmatched junction bases: 9. CDR3 length: 15 amino acids. CDR1 and CDR2 (germline): WSHSY, SAAADI. Here the CDR3 reads CASSGRLAGDNEQFF. CDR3 nucleotide sequence: TGCGCCAGCAGTGGGCGGCTAGCGGGCGATAATGAGCAGTTCTTC.

The chain links TRBV4-1 to TRBJ2-2; tentatively, D is TRBD1 (5 bases). Trimming cost V 1 base and J 4 bases, with 16 bases left between them. The CDR3 is 17 residues long. Germline loops: CDR1 MGHRA, CDR2 YSYEKL. This CDR3 reads CASSQVIGQGGTGELFF. CDR3 nucleotides: TGCGCCAGCAGCCAAGTAATTGGCCAGGGCGGCACCGGGGAGCTGTTTTTT.

This chain links TRBV27 with TRBJ1-5, with no clear D. CDR3 length equals 13 residues. The V gene's germline CDR1 is MNHEY and CDR2 SMNVEV (reference sequence). Deletions cut 6 bases from V and 5 bases from J, with 11 bases between. As DNA, the CDR3 is TGTGCCAGCAGAGGACTGCTCGATCAGCCCCAGCATTTT. Translating it yields CASRGLLDQPQHF.

The chain carries TRBV18 and TRBJ1-3, with TRBD1 matching 7 bases. The V gene end was trimmed by 5 bases and the J gene end by 4 bases; junction bases not matched to a gene: 5. The CDR3 has 14 residues. Germline assignment: CDR1 KGHSH and CDR2 LQKENI. The CDR3 loop is CASSSRGSGNTIYF. The CDR3, as DNA: TGTGCCAGCTCATCCAGGGGGTCCGGAAACACCATATATTTT.

In DNA form, the CDR3 reads TGTGCCAGCAGCGTTACACCCGTGGGAGGTGAGCAGTTCTTC. The encoded protein is CASSVTPVGGEQFF. The chain has TRBV9 and TRBJ2-1, with a possible D match to TRBD2 (6 bases). Germline V gene data show CDR1 as SGDLS and CDR2 as YYNGEE. The CDR3 spans 14 residues. V was cut by 2 bases and J by 9 bases, with 15 bases left in between.

In DNA form, the CDR3 reads TGTGCCAGCAGGACCACTCAGGGGACCACCGGGGAGCTGTTTTTT. Translation gives CASRTTQGTTGELFF. The chain links TRBV6-5 to TRBJ2-2; D may be TRBD1 (6 bases). Trimming pared 6 bases from V and 4 bases from J, leaving 15 bases between. The CDR3 extends over 15 amino acids. CDR1 MNHEY and CDR2 SVGAGI come from the germline V gene.

This chain joins TRBV27 and TRBJ2-1, with TRBD2 matching over 8 bases. Germline V lookup: CDR1 MNHEY, CDR2 SMNVEV (reference sequence). V dropped 7 bases and J dropped 4; count of bases not matched to a gene: 9. The CDR3 is made up of 15 amino acids. The CDR3 sequence: CASTHGGAEYNEQFF. The DNA for the CDR3 is TGTGCCAGCACCCACGGGGGGGCCGAGTACAATGAGCAGTTCTTC.

V and J are TRBV5-6 and TRBJ1-2; D is perhaps TRBD1 (5 bases). V lost 1 base, J lost 8 bases, and 15 bases lay in between. This CDR3 region has 14 residues. Looked up from germline, CDR1 is SGHDT and CDR2 is YYEEEE. The CDR3 sequence is CASSLLAGFMGYTF. The CDR3 region has the DNA TGTGCCAGCAGCTTGTTGGCAGGGTTTATGGGCTACACCTTC. The variable domain in full, completed from reference TRBV5-6 and TRBJ1-2, reads DAGVTQSPTHLIKTRGQQVTLRCSPKSGHDTVSWYQQALGQGPQFIFQYYEEEERQRGNFPDRFSGHQFPNYSSELNVNALLLGDSALYLCASSLLAGFMGYTFGSGTRLTVV.

This clone was detected ten times or more. Other nucleotide sequences from this sample produce the same CDR3. CDR3 nucleotides: TGCGCCAGCAGCTTGGGGGCAGGCGCTGAAGCTTTCTTT. This gives the protein CASSLGAGAEAFF. The rearrangement links TRBV5-1 to TRBJ1-1, with D unclear. V shed 0 bases and J shed 6 bases, with 9 bases lying between them. The CDR3 consists of 13 residues. CDR1 is SGHRS and CDR2 is YFSETQ in the germline V gene. The full variable domain, with the rest looked up from reference TRBV5-1 and TRBJ1-1, is KAGVTQTPRYLIKTRGQQVTLSCSPISGHRSVSWYQQTPGQGLQFLFEYFSETQRNKGNFPGRFSGRQFSNSRSEMNVSTLELGDSALYLCASSLGAGAEAFFGQGTRLTVV.